A single sample gave rise to the 17 T cell receptor beta chains below, sequenced in a study of shared clonotypes between healthy human individuals. Only in-frame clones appear in the TCRdb table, and some are missing; sequencing was by immunoSEQ multiplex PCR. The table lists about 2 million clones, 90% to 95% of them singletons. The sequenced sample was naive CD4+ T cells sorted from blood. Subset noted: CD45RA+ positively selected. All receptors derive from a man aged 18 to 35 in good health.

The rearrangement uses TRBV5-6 and TRBJ1-4, with 7 nucleotides matching TRBD1. Germline lookup yields CDR1 SGHDT and CDR2 YYEEEE. The CDR3 runs 16 residues. V dropped 4 bases and J dropped 3; count of bases not matched to a gene: 9. DNA for the CDR3: TGTGCCAGCAGCGTACGACAGGGTCGGGCTAATGAAAAACTGTTTTTT. Protein sequence: CASSVRQGRANEKLFF.

Details on this clone: This sample also contains other DNA sequences that code for the same CDR3. The V call is TRBV7-9, the J call TRBJ1-5; possible D gene TRBD1, 5 bases. The germline V gene has CDR1 SEHNR and CDR2 FQNEAQ (reference sequence). Trimming took 1 base from V and 4 from J, leaving 17 bases between them. The CDR3 runs 17 residues. CDR3 in amino acids: CASSLVGREGLNQPQHF. The CDR3 nucleotides read TGTGCCAGCAGCTTAGTCGGCAGGGAAGGGCTAAATCAGCCCCAGCATTTT.

The chain combines TRBV5-1 with TRBJ2-6, with 7 bases that match TRBD1. With V trimmed by 6 bases and J by 2 bases, 2 bases remained unmatched. The CDR3 runs to 14 residues. Germline V gene sequence: CDR1 SGHRS, CDR2 YFSETQ. CDR3 nucleotide sequence: TGCGCCAGCAAACAGGGGACTGGGGCCAACGTCCTGACTTTC. This sequence encodes CASKQGTGANVLTF. The complete variable domain, with remaining parts taken from reference TRBV5-1 and TRBJ2-6, reads KAGVTQTPRYLIKTRGQQVTLSCSPISGHRSVSWYQQTPGQGLQFLFEYFSETQRNKGNFPGRFSGRQFSNSRSEMNVSTLELGDSALYLCASKQGTGANVLTFGAGSRLTVL.

This sequence joins TRBV5-4 and TRBJ1-1; unclear D gene. CDR1 and CDR2 (germline): SGHNT, YYREEE (reference sequence). V was pared by 0 bases and J by 1 base, with 10 bases between. CDR3 length: 15 amino acids. The CDR3 here is CASSLEVHQNTEAFF. CDR3 DNA: TGTGCCAGCAGCTTGGAGGTACACCAGAACACTGAAGCTTTCTTT.

The V and J genes are TRBV5-1 and TRBJ1-6; no clear D. This CDR3 has 15 residues. The germline V and J ends were trimmed by 2 bases and 3 bases, with 9 bases remaining between them. Germline CDR1 and CDR2: SGHRS and YFSETQ. The CDR3 spells CASSLKENYNSPLHF. The CDR3 coding sequence is TGCGCCAGCAGCTTAAAGGAGAACTATAATTCACCCCTCCACTTT.

The chain is built from TRBV4-3 and TRBJ2-3, with TRBD2 identical over 11 bases. Looked up from germline, CDR1 is LGHNA and CDR2 is YSLEER. With 0 bases clipped from V and 4 bases from J, the junction kept 6 bases outside the gene matches. This CDR3 has 17 amino acids. For the CDR3, the DNA is TGCGCCAGCAGCCAAGATCTGGGTAGCGGGAGGGCAGATACGCAGTATTTT. Protein product: CASSQDLGSGRADTQYF.

The chain combines TRBV5-6 with TRBJ1-2; D not certain. This CDR3 has 13 residues. Germline CDR1 is SGHDT and CDR2 is YYEEEE. Trimming took off 3 bases at V and 4 bases at J, with 10 bases between the two ends. The chain's CDR3 is CASSSGQLYGYTF. CDR3 nucleotides: TGTGCCAGCAGCTCCGGGCAGCTCTATGGCTACACCTTC.

A remark on this clone: The sample carries other DNA sequences with the same CDR3. The chain recombines TRBV6-5 with TRBJ2-4; D remains unclear. CDR1 is MNHEY, CDR2 SVGAGI, per germline. CDR3 length equals 15 residues. V dropped 6 bases and J dropped 0 bases, with 12 bases sitting between them. This chain's CDR3 is CASSSGRVAKNIQYF. CDR3 bases: TGTGCCAGCAGCTCCGGTAGGGTAGCCAAAAACATTCAGTACTTC.

As regards this clone: The sample holds other DNA sequences that translate to the same CDR3. The chain recombines TRBV4-3 with TRBJ1-1, with D tentatively TRBD1 (5 bases). The germline CDR1 and CDR2 sequences are LGHNA and YSLEER. Trimming left V 0 bases short and J 4 bases short, with 6 bases between. This CDR3 has 13 residues. Here the CDR3 DNA reads TGCGCCAGCAGCCAAGAGAGGGGCACTGAAGCTTTCTTT. Protein product: CASSQERGTEAFF.

This sequence joins TRBV10-1 and TRBJ1-1, with 9 nucleotides matching TRBD1. There are 14 residues in the CDR3. CDR1 and CDR2 from the germline V gene are WNHNN and SYGVQD (reference sequence). V was pared by 2 bases and J by 5 bases, with 3 bases of the junction left unmatched. The CDR3 nucleotides read TGCGCCAGCAGTGAGGGGACAGGGATAACTGAAGCTTTCTTT. Protein sequence: CASSEGTGITEAFF.

Concerning this clone: Other DNA sequences in the same sample also yield this CDR3. The chain uses TRBV7-2 and TRBJ1-6, with no clear D. Looked up from germline, CDR1 is SGHTA and CDR2 is FQGNSA. The CDR3 consists of 13 residues. Trimming removed 1 base at V and 8 bases at J, with 6 bases between. CDR3: CASSLERDSPLHF. The CDR3 DNA is TGTGCCAGCAGCTTAGAGCGCGATTCACCCCTCCACTTT.

This rearrangement joins TRBV6-1 to TRBJ1-5; no clear D. CDR1 and CDR2 from the germline V gene are MNHNS and SASEGT. The CDR3 totals 14 residues. Trimming took off 3 bases at V and 6 bases at J, with 12 bases between the two ends. The CDR3 DNA reads TGTGCCAGCAGTGATTCCTCTAGGAGTCAGCCCCAGCATTTT. This sequence encodes CASSDSSRSQPQHF.

The chain couples TRBV7-9 to TRBJ2-7; tentatively, D is TRBD2 (5 bases). The germline V gene encodes CDR1 SEHNR and CDR2 FQNEAQ (reference sequence). The CDR3 is 14 residues long. V lost 8 bases, J lost 0 bases, and 14 bases lay in between. CDR3 DNA: TGTGCCAGCGGGCGGGCAACACTCTCCTACGAGCAGTACTTC. Residues: CASGRATLSYEQYF.

The V and J genes are TRBV4-1 and TRBJ2-7; D unresolved. CDR1 and CDR2 (germline): MGHRA, YSYEKL. This CDR3 has 16 amino acids. Trimming pared 1 base from V and 2 bases from J, leaving 15 bases between. In DNA, the CDR3 is TGCGCCAGCAGCCAAGTACCGGGTCTAGGAACCTACGAGCAGTACTTC. Translating it yields CASSQVPGLGTYEQYF.

The V and J genes are TRBV18 and TRBJ2-7, with D perhaps TRBD1 (6 bases). Trimming cost V 4 bases and J 2 bases, with 6 bases left between them. The CDR3 is 12 amino acids. The germline gives CDR1 KGHSH, CDR2 LQKENI. The CDR3 loop is CASSQGAYEQYF. The CDR3 bases are TGTGCCAGCTCACAGGGGGCCTACGAGCAGTACTTC.

V is TRBV27 and J is TRBJ2-1, with D unclear. Germline values: CDR1 MNHEY, CDR2 SMNVEV (reference sequence). Trimming took 6 bases from V and 4 from J, leaving 7 bases between them. There are 12 residues in the CDR3. CDR3 protein: CASRGGYNEQFF. As DNA, the CDR3 is TGTGCCAGCAGAGGTGGTTACAATGAGCAGTTCTTC.

The rearrangement uses TRBV6-4 and TRBJ1-5, with TRBD1 matching over 8 bases. J gave up 5 bases and V 5 bases, and 2 bases lay outside the gene matches. This CDR3 contains 13 residues. Germline CDR1 MRHNA, CDR2 SNTAGT. The CDR3 coding sequence is TGTGCCAGCAGTTTGGACAGGGATCAGCCCCAGCATTTT. It translates to CASSLDRDQPQHF.